This T cell receptor beta chain emerged from a study of T-cell memory formation after mild COVID-19. For the study at large: Clustering of TCRs was largely donor specific.

This clonotype was seen only a few times. TCR alpha and TCR beta cDNA libraries with sample barcodes and UMIs came from 5'RACE using constant-segment primers. A single record per CDR3 protein comes from TCRdb applying MiXCR to the 5' RACE reads. The table lists roughly 190,000 distinct CDR3 sequences, roughly 27% of them singletons. The V end lost 7 bases, the J end lost 2 bases, and 14 bases lay between the germline ends. This CDR3 has 14 amino acids. Germline V CDR1 and CDR2: SQVTM, ANQGSEA. The chain couples TRBV29-1 to TRBJ2-2, with D maybe TRBD2 (7 bases). This TCR was recovered from an adult woman who had mild COVID-19 (a few samples of this study predate the infection). Cell type and time point are not known. The sample taken for sequencing was PBMCs or a T cell subset sorted from them (not recorded which). The CDR3 bases are TGCAGCGCCGAGGGGGGGCCAAACACCGGGGAGCTGTTTTTT. It translates to CSAEGGPNTGELFF.